The 21 T cell receptor beta chains presented below share a single source sample, sequenced in a study of long-term antiretroviral therapy in people with HIV. They ran version v3.0 of the immunoSEQ assay at survey level. Sequencing was performed with immunoSEQ multiplex PCR; in TCRdb, only in-frame clones are kept and a portion is missing. This sample has approximately 27,000 clones; 90% to 95% occur once, and the top ten carry approximately 4%. The sequencing used unsorted PBMCs, collected 3.1 years after starting antiretroviral therapy. Receptor source: a man between 18 and 29 years old with HIV.

The rearrangement uses TRBV4-2 and TRBJ2-3; tentatively, D is TRBD2 (5 bases). Germline V gives CDR1 LGHNA, CDR2 YNFKEQ. Trimming took off 5 bases at V and 0 bases at J, with 15 bases between the two ends. The CDR3 contains 16 residues. In nucleotides, the CDR3 is TGTGCCAGCAGCGGCCTCGAGGGCACTAGCACAGATACGCAGTATTTT. Translating it yields CASSGLEGTSTDTQYF.

This rearrangement joins TRBV7-8 to TRBJ2-5; 10 bases are a match to TRBD1. The germline CDR1 and CDR2 sequences are SGHVS and FQNEAQ. J gave up 5 bases and V 5 bases, and 14 bases lay outside the gene matches. The CDR3 runs to 17 residues. This CDR3 reads CASSERDRGIVFETQYF. The CDR3 DNA follows: TGTGCCAGCAGCGAACGGGACAGGGGTATTGTGTTCGAGACCCAGTACTTC.

For the CDR3, the DNA is TGTGCCAGCAGTGACCCGTGCGCCGGAGACAGGGCCGTCGGCGAGCAGTACTTC. Its protein product is CASSDPCAGDRAVGEQYF. V is TRBV6-4 and J is TRBJ2-7, with 7 nucleotides matching TRBD1. J lost 6 bases, V lost 2 bases, and 19 bases had no gene match. Germline V gene sequence: CDR1 MRHNA, CDR2 SNTAGT. The CDR3 runs 18 residues.

This chain links TRBV9 with TRBJ1-1, with D maybe TRBD1 (5 bases). The germline CDR1 and CDR2 sequences are SGDLS and YYNGEE. Trimming removed 0 bases from V and 2 bases from J, with 8 bases in between. The CDR3 is made up of 14 amino acids. The CDR3, as DNA: TGTGCCAGCAGCGTAGCCGGGGGTAACACTGAAGCTTTCTTT. Its protein is CASSVAGGNTEAFF.

The chain has TRBV30 and TRBJ2-2; 9 bases match TRBD2. The CDR3 runs 16 residues. Germline V gene data show CDR1 as GTSNPN and CDR2 as SVGIG (reference sequence). With 0 bases clipped from V and 5 bases from J, the junction kept 7 bases outside the gene matches. CDR3 bases: TGTGCCTGGAGTGTCAGGGCAGCGGGAGGTACCGGGGAGCTGTTTTTT. It encodes CAWSVRAAGGTGELFF.

The chain is built from TRBV6-5 and TRBJ2-7, with D possibly TRBD1 on 5 matching bases. There are 14 residues in the CDR3. V was shortened by 2 bases and J by 7 bases, with 15 bases between the two germline ends. Germline CDR1 reads MNHEY; CDR2 reads SVGAGI. The CDR3 here is CASSYHPLRGEQYF. Here the CDR3 DNA reads TGTGCCAGCAGTTACCACCCCTTAAGGGGAGAGCAGTACTTC.

The chain joins TRBV27 to TRBJ2-7, with D perhaps TRBD1 (6 bases). CDR1 MNHEY and CDR2 SMNVEV come from the germline V gene (reference sequence). The CDR3 is 16 amino acids. The V and J ends lost 6 bases and 3 bases respectively, with 21 bases between them. CDR3 DNA sequence: TGTGCCAGCAGCTCAGGGGCCCAGTGGGGCCACTACGAGCAGTACTTC. The encoded protein is CASSSGAQWGHYEQYF.

The rearrangement joins TRBV5-1 to TRBJ2-1; D unclear. The CDR3 contains 15 residues. V dropped 4 bases and J dropped 0 bases, with 11 bases sitting between them. CDR1 and CDR2 from the germline V gene are SGHRS and YFSETQ. The CDR3 nucleotides read TGCGCCAGCAGCGCCAGTAGTGCCTCCTACAATGAGCAGTTCTTC. Translation: CASSASSASYNEQFF.

This clone came up once. Here the CDR3 reads CSATGTDSYEQYF. The CDR3 coding sequence is TGCAGCGCCACCGGGACAGACTCCTACGAGCAGTACTTC. This rearrangement joins TRBV29-1 to TRBJ2-7; TRBD1 agrees at 7 bases. This CDR3 is built from 13 residues. Germline V gene data show CDR1 as SQVTM and CDR2 as ANQGSEA. V trimming: 7 bases; J trimming: 0 bases; junction bases outside the gene matches: 6.

The chain recombines TRBV7-8 with TRBJ2-1, with 7 bases aligning to TRBD2. V shed 3 bases, J shed 0 bases, and the junction held 5 bases outside the gene matches. The V gene's germline CDR1 is SGHVS and CDR2 FQNEAQ. CDR3 length: 16 amino acids. CDR3 residues: CASSLGGSHSYNEQFF. CDR3 bases: TGTGCCAGCAGCTTGGGCGGGAGCCACTCCTACAATGAGCAGTTCTTC.

The V call is TRBV4-1, the J call TRBJ1-5, with D maybe TRBD1 (5 bases). Trimming cost V 5 bases and J 4 bases, with 12 bases left between them. The CDR3 length is 14 residues. From germline, CDR1 is MGHRA and CDR2 YSYEKL. CDR3 amino acids: CASSALTENQPQHF. The DNA for the CDR3 is TGCGCCAGCAGCGCACTGACAGAAAATCAGCCCCAGCATTTT.

The chain joins TRBV5-1 to TRBJ2-2; 8 bases are a match to TRBD2. Germline CDR1 SGHRS, CDR2 YFSETQ. The CDR3 consists of 15 residues. Unmatched junction bases numbered 3, after V lost 4 bases and J lost 1 base. Here the CDR3 reads CASSLAGGNTGELFF. CDR3 bases: TGCGCCAGCAGCCTGGCGGGAGGGAACACCGGGGAGCTGTTTTTT. Supplemented by reference TRBV5-1 and TRBJ2-2, the full variable domain reads KAGVTQTPRYLIKTRGQQVTLSCSPISGHRSVSWYQQTPGQGLQFLFEYFSETQRNKGNFPGRFSGRQFSNSRSEMNVSTLELGDSALYLCASSLAGGNTGELFFGEGSRLTVL.

The gene calls are TRBV19 and TRBJ2-7; D gene uncertain. In germline, CDR1 is LNHDA, CDR2 SQIVND (reference sequence). V was pared by 3 bases and J by 0 bases, with 9 bases between. This CDR3 spans 14 amino acids. CDR3 DNA sequence: TGTGCCAGTAGTATTCGCCTGGACTCCTACGAGCAGTACTTC. Encoded protein: CASSIRLDSYEQYF.

In DNA form, the CDR3 reads TGTGCCAGCAGCCAAGATTCGCATGGCTACACCTTC. It yields the protein CASSQDSHGYTF. This chain connects TRBV4-2 to TRBJ1-2, with D unclear. The CDR3 runs to 12 residues. Per the germline V gene, CDR1 is LGHNA and CDR2 is YNFKEQ. V lost 0 bases and J lost 6, with 5 bases in between.

The genes are TRBV6-6 and TRBJ2-7; perhaps TRBD1 as D (6 bases). The CDR3 sequence is 13 residues long. Germline V gene data show CDR1 as MNHNY and CDR2 as SVGAGI (reference sequence). Trimming removed 0 bases from V and 3 bases from J, with 6 bases in between. CDR3 sequence reads: CASSYSQGYEQYF. CDR3 coding DNA: TGTGCCAGCAGTTACTCACAGGGCTACGAGCAGTACTTC.

This clone was found once. The chain employs TRBV2 and TRBJ1-5; D gene uncertain. The germline CDR1 and CDR2 sequences are SNHLY and FYNNEI. The CDR3 is made up of 14 amino acids. V was cut by 3 bases and J by 6 bases, with 12 bases left in between. The CDR3 coding sequence is TGTGCCAGCAGTGAGGGGAGGGATGGTCAGCCCCAGCATTTT. This translates into CASSEGRDGQPQHF.

The chain combines TRBV5-1 with TRBJ2-3; TRBD2 agrees at 14 bases. There are 17 residues in the CDR3. Trimming took 3 bases from V and 3 from J; bases not matched to a gene: 6. Germline V gives CDR1 SGHRS, CDR2 YFSETQ. The CDR3 region is CASSSTSGGVGTDTQYF. The CDR3 nucleotides read TGCGCCAGCAGCTCGACTAGCGGGGGGGTGGGAACAGATACGCAGTATTTT.

The chain carries TRBV4-2 and TRBJ2-3; 7 bases are shared with TRBD2. This CDR3 contains 15 residues. With 0 bases clipped from V and 0 bases from J, the junction kept 0 bases outside the gene matches. Germline V lookup: CDR1 LGHNA, CDR2 YNFKEQ. The CDR3 DNA sequence: TGTGCCAGCAGCCAAGAGGGGGGGAGCACAGATACGCAGTATTTT. It encodes CASSQEGGSTDTQYF.

This chain connects TRBV6-6 to TRBJ1-2; D is undetermined. The germline V and J ends were trimmed by 7 bases and 3 bases, with 12 bases remaining between them. The germline CDR1 and CDR2 sequences are MNHNY and SVGAGI (reference sequence). The CDR3 contains 13 residues. The CDR3 sequence: CASTFLRDYGYTF. DNA for the CDR3: TGTGCCAGCACCTTCCTGAGGGACTATGGCTACACCTTC.

The chain couples TRBV11-2 to TRBJ1-1; possibly TRBD1 for D (5 bases). Germline V gene sequence: CDR1 SGHAT, CDR2 FQNNGV. Trimming left V 2 bases short and J 2 bases short, with 12 bases between. The CDR3 runs to 15 residues. CDR3 sequence reads: CASSLLFGGNTEAFF. The CDR3 nucleotides read TGTGCCAGCAGCTTACTTTTCGGGGGAAACACTGAAGCTTTCTTT. Using reference TRBV11-2 and TRBJ1-1 for the parts outside the CDR3, the full variable domain is EAGVAQSPRYKIIEKRQSVAFWCNPISGHATLYWYQQILGQGPKLLIQFQNNGVVDDSQLPKDRFSAERLKGVDSTLKIQPAKLEDSAVYLCASSLLFGGNTEAFFGQGTRLTVV.

This clone was observed a single time. This chain links TRBV19 with TRBJ1-3; D is ambiguous. The CDR3 loop spans 15 amino acids. Germline loops: CDR1 LNHDA, CDR2 SQIVND (reference sequence). The V gene lost 7 bases and the J gene lost 1 base, with 14 bases spanning the gap. CDR3 loop: CASTRRVVSGNTIYF. As DNA, the CDR3 is TGTGCCAGTACAAGGAGGGTAGTGTCTGGAAACACCATATATTTT.